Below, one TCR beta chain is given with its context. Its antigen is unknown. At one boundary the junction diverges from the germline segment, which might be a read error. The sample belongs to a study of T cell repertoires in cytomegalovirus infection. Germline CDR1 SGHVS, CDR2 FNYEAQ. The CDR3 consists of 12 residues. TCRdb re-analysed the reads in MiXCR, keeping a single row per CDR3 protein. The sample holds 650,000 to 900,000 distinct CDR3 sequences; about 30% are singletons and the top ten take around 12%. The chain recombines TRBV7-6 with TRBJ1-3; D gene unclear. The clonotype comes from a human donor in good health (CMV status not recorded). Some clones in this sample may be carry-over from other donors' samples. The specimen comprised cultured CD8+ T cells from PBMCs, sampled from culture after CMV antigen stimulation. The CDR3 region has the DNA TGTGCTAGCAGCCCAGACAGAAACACCATATATTTT. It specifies CASSPDRNTIYF.